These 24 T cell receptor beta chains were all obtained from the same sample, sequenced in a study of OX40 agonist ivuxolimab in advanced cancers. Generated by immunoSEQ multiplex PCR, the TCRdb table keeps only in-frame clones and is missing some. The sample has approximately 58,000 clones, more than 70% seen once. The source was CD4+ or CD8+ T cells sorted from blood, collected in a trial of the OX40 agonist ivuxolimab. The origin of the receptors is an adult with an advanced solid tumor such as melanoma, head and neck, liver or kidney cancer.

CDR3 nucleotides: TGCGCCAGCAGCTTTACCGGGACAGGGAGTACTGGGGCCAACGTCCTGACTTTC. Protein sequence: CASSFTGTGSTGANVLTF. The chain has TRBV5-1 and TRBJ2-6, with 9 bases that match TRBD1. The CDR3 sequence is 18 residues long. From germline, CDR1 is SGHRS and CDR2 YFSETQ. The V and J ends lost 2 bases and 2 bases, in that order; junction bases with no gene match: 8.

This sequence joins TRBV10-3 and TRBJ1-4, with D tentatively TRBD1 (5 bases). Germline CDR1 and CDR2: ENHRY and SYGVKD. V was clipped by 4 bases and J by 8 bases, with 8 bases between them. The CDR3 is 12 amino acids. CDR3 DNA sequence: TGTGCCATCAGTGGTCGGGGGGAAAAACTGTTTTTT. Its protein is CAISGRGEKLFF.

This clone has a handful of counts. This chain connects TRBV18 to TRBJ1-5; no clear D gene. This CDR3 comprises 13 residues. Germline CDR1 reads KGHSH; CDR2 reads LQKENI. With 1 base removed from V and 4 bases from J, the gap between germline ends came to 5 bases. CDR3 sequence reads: CASSPQKNQPQHF. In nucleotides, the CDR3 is TGTGCCAGCTCACCACAGAAGAATCAGCCCCAGCATTTT.

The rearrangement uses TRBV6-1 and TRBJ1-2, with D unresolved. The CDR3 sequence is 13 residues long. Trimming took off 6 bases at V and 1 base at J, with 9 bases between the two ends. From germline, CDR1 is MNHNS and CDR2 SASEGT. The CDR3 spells CASRRLLNYGYTF. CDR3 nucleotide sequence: TGTGCCAGCAGACGGTTACTTAACTATGGCTACACCTTC.

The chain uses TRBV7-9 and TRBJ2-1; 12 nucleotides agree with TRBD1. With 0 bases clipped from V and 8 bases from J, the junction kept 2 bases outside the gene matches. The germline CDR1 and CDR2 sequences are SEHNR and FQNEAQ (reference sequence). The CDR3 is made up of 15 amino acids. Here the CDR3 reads CASSLAGTGGDEQFF. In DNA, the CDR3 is TGTGCCAGCAGCTTAGCCGGGACAGGGGGCGATGAGCAGTTCTTC.

CDR3 amino acids: CASSIAGRNYGYTF. In nucleotides, the CDR3 is TGTGCCAGCAGTATCGCCGGGAGGAACTATGGCTACACCTTC. The chain couples TRBV2 to TRBJ1-2, with D unresolved. The CDR3 consists of 14 residues. Between the trimmed V and J ends, which lost 5 bases and 2 bases, there was a span of 12 bases. Germline V gene sequence: CDR1 SNHLY, CDR2 FYNNEI.

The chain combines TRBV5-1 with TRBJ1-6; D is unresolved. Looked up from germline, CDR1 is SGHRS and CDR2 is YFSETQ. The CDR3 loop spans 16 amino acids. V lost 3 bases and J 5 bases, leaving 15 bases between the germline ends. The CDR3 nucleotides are TGCGCCAGCAGCTCGGAAGGAGCTGGGAATAATTCACCCCTCCACTTT. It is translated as CASSSEGAGNNSPLHF.

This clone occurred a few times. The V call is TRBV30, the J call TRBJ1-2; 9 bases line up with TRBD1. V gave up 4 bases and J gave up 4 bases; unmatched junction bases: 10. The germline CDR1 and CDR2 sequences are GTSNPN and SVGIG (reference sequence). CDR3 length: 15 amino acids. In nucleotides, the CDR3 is TGTGCCTGGACCTATCGGGACAGGGAGACCTATGGCTACACCTTC. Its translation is CAWTYRDRETYGYTF. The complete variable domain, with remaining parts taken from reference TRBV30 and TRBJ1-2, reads SQTIHQWPATLVQPVGSPLSLECTVEGTSNPNLYWYRQAAGRGLQLLFYSVGIGQISSEVPQNLSASRPQDRQFILSSKKLLLSDSGFYLCAWTYRDRETYGYTFGSGTRLTVV.

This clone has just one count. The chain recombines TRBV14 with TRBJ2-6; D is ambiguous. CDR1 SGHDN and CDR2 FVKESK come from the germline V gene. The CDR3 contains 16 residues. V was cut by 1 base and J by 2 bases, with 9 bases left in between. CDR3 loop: CASSQVRSAGANVLTF. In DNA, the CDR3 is TGTGCCAGCAGCCAAGTGAGGAGTGCTGGGGCCAACGTCCTGACTTTC.

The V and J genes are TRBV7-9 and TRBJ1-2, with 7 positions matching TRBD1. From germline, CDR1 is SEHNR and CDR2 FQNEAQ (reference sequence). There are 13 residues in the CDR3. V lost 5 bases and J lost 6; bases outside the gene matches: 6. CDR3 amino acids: CASSPQGENGYTF. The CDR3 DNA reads TGTGCCAGCAGCCCGCAGGGGGAGAATGGCTACACCTTC.

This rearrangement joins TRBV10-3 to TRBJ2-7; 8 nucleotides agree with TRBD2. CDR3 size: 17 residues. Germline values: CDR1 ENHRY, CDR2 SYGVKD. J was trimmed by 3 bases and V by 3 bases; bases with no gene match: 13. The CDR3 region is CAISDPAGGRGSYEQYF. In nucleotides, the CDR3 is TGTGCCATCAGTGATCCCGCGGGAGGCAGGGGAAGCTACGAGCAGTACTTC.

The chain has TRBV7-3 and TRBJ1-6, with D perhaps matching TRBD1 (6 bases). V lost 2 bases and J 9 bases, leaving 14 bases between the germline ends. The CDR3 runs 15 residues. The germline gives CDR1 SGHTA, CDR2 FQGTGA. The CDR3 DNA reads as TGTGCCAGCAGCTTATCCTCACAGGGCTCTTCACCCCTCCACTTT. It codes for CASSLSSQGSSPLHF.

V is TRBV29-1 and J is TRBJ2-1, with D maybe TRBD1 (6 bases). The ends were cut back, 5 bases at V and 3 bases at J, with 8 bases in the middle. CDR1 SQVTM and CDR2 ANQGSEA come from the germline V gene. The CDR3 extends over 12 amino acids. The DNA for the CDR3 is TGCAGCGTTCACAGGGACTACAATGAGCAGTTCTTC. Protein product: CSVHRDYNEQFF.

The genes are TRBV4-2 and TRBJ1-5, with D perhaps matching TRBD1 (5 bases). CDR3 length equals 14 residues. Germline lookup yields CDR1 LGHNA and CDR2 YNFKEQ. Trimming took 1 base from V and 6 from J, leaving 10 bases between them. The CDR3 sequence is CASSQGQFTQPQHF. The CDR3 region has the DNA TGTGCCAGCAGCCAAGGACAGTTCACTCAGCCCCAGCATTTT.

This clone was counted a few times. The CDR3 sequence is CASSFATVGNTIYF. The CDR3 nucleotides are TGTGCCAGCAGTTTCGCGACGGTTGGAAACACCATATATTTT. This rearrangement joins TRBV28 to TRBJ1-3, with no clear D. Trimming removed 3 bases at V and 3 bases at J, with 9 bases between. Germline-derived CDR1 and CDR2 are MDHEN and SYDVKM. The CDR3 consists of 14 residues. Complete variable domain (other parts from reference TRBV28 and TRBJ1-3): DVKVTQSSRYLVKRTGEKVFLECVQDMDHENMFWYRQDPGLGLRLIYFSYDVKMKEKGDIPEGYSVSREKKERFSLILESASTNQTSMYLCASSFATVGNTIYFGEGSWLTVV.

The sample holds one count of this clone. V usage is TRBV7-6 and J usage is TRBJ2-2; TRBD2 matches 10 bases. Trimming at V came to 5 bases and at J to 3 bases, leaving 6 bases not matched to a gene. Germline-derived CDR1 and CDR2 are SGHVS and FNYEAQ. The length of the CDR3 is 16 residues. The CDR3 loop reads CASSQSSGGYTGELFF. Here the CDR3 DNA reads TGTGCCAGCAGCCAATCTAGCGGGGGATACACCGGGGAGCTGTTTTTT.

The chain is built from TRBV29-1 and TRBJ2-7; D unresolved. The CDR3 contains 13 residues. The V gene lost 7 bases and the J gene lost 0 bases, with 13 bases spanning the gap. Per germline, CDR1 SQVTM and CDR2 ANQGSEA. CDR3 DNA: TGCAGCGCTACGGTAGGCAACTCCTACGAGCAGTACTTC. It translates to CSATVGNSYEQYF.

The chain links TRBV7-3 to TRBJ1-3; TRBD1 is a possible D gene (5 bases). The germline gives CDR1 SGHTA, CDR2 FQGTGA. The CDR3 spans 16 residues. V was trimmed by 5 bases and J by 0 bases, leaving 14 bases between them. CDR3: CASSRGHPSSGNTIYF. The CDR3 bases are TGTGCCAGCAGCCGCGGACACCCCAGCTCTGGAAACACCATATATTTT.

In DNA form, the CDR3 reads TGCGCCAGCAGTTTCTCCGGGACGGGGGAGACCCAGTACTTC. Translated, it gives CASSFSGTGETQYF. The V gene is TRBV5-1, the J gene TRBJ2-5; perhaps D is TRBD1 or TRBD2 (5 bases each). The length of the CDR3 is 14 residues. Trimming stripped 5 bases from V and 5 bases from J, with 16 bases between. Germline V gene sequence: CDR1 SGHRS, CDR2 YFSETQ.

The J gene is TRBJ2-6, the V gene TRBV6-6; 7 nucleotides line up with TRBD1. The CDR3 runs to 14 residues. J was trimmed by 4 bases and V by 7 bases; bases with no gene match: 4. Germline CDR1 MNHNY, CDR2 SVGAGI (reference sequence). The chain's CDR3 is CASIARGGANVLTF. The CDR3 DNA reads TGTGCCAGCATCGCCAGGGGGGGGGCCAACGTCCTGACTTTC.

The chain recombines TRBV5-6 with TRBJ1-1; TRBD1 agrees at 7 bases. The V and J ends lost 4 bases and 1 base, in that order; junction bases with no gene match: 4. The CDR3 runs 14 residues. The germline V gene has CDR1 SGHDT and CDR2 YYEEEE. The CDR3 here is CASSPRGWNTEAFF. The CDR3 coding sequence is TGTGCCAGCAGCCCCAGGGGGTGGAACACTGAAGCTTTCTTT. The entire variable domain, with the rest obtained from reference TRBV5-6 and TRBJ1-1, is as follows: DAGVTQSPTHLIKTRGQQVTLRCSPKSGHDTVSWYQQALGQGPQFIFQYYEEEERQRGNFPDRFSGHQFPNYSSELNVNALLLGDSALYLCASSPRGWNTEAFFGQGTRLTVV.

CDR3 sequence reads: CASSPHRGTGSSIQYF. CDR3 coding DNA: TGTGCCAGCAGCCCACACAGGGGGACCGGCAGTAGCATTCAGTACTTC. This sequence joins TRBV5-6 and TRBJ2-4; TRBD1 matches at 8 bases. The CDR3 extends over 16 amino acids. Germline V CDR1 and CDR2: SGHDT, YYEEEE. V dropped 4 bases and J dropped 9; count of bases not matched to a gene: 15.

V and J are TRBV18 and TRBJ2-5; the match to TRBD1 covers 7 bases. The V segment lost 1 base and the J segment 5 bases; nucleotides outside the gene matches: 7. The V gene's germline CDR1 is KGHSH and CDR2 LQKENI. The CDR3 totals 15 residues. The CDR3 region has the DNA TGTGCCAGCTCACCACATGAGGGGGCCGGTGAGACCCAGTACTTC. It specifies CASSPHEGAGETQYF.

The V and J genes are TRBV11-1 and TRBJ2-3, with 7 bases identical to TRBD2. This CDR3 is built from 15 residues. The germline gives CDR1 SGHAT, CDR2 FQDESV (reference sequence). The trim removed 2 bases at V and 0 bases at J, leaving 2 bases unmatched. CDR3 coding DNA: TGTGCCAGCAGCTTACCGGGGGGTAGCACAGATACGCAGTATTTT. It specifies CASSLPGGSTDTQYF.